Below are 19 T cell receptor beta chains sequenced from a single sample in a study of T cell repertoires in cytomegalovirus infection (dated by TCRdb to the late 2010s). The sequencer was an Illumina HiSeq 1500. Clones were called with MiXCR by TCRdb after fastp trimmed the public reads at Q25, and only in-frame beta chains were retained. Every entry covers one CDR3 protein and lists the most common genes and DNA from its rows. The sample has about 220,000 distinct CDR3 sequences on record, 38% of them singletons. The ten largest account for 59% of the sample. The meaning of the sample's treatment or condition label: in vitro stimulation with specific CMV peptide epitopes to enrich CMV-specific T cells. The antigens for these receptors are not known. This specimen consisted of CD8+ T cells from cultured PBMCs, obtained from culture after CMV antigen stimulation. Source of these receptors: a human donor in good health (CMV status not recorded). Some clones in this sample may be carry-over from other donors' samples.

V and J are TRBV7-9 and TRBJ2-1; 7 bases fit TRBD2. With 4 bases clipped from V and 5 bases from J, the junction kept 11 bases outside the gene matches. The CDR3 extends over 16 amino acids. From germline, CDR1 is SEHNR and CDR2 FQNEAQ (reference sequence). The CDR3 loop is CASSSSSGGMNNEQFF. The CDR3 region has the DNA TGTGCCAGCAGCTCCTCTAGCGGCGGGATGAACAATGAGCAGTTCTTC.

This clonotype was detected ten times or more. V and J are TRBV19 and TRBJ1-1; D might be TRBD1 (5 bases). V lost 7 bases, J lost 0 bases, and 12 bases lay in between. In germline, CDR1 is LNHDA, CDR2 SQIVND (reference sequence). This CDR3 has 14 residues. CDR3 loop: CASTPKGLNTEAFF. CDR3 DNA sequence: TGTGCCAGTACTCCGAAGGGGTTGAACACTGAAGCTTTCTTT.

V and J are TRBV15 and TRBJ2-5; D perhaps matches TRBD1 (5 bases). There are 17 residues in the CDR3. V lost 4 bases and J lost 1, with 19 bases in between. Per germline, CDR1 LNHNV and CDR2 YYDKDF (reference sequence). CDR3 protein: CATSITGAGLPQETQYF. The CDR3 bases are TGTGCCACCAGCATCACTGGGGCCGGTCTCCCCCAAGAGACCCAGTACTTC.

This chain joins TRBV29-1 and TRBJ2-1; TRBD2 agrees at 7 bases. Germline CDR1 is SQVTM and CDR2 is ANQGSEA. Trimming at V came to 7 bases and at J to 6 bases, leaving 12 bases not matched to a gene. CDR3 length: 14 amino acids. This CDR3 reads CSAPGLRYPNEQFF. DNA of the CDR3: TGCAGCGCACCGGGACTACGTTATCCCAATGAGCAGTTCTTC.

The chain joins TRBV19 to TRBJ2-1, with 9 bases fitting TRBD1. This CDR3 has 15 residues. With 7 bases clipped from V and 0 bases from J, the junction kept 4 bases outside the gene matches. CDR1 is LNHDA, CDR2 SQIVND, per germline (reference sequence). DNA of the CDR3: TGTGCCAGTACCCCGGACAGGGGCTCCTACAATGAGCAGTTCTTC. Translation: CASTPDRGSYNEQFF.

In its sample, this clonotype was seen many times. This chain connects TRBV12-3 or TRBV12-4 to TRBJ1-4; D unclear. The CDR3 covers 13 residues. V gave up 10 bases and J gave up 7 bases, with 16 bases separating them. The CDR3 region has the DNA TGTGCCATCAGCAGAGGGTGGACTGAAAAACTGTTTTTT. This gives the protein CAISRGWTEKLFF.

The CDR3 here is CASSLIQRNEQFF. The DNA of the CDR3 is TGTGCCAGCAGCTTAATCCAGAGGAATGAGCAGTTCTTC. V and J are TRBV7-9 and TRBJ2-1; D uncertain. In germline, CDR1 is SEHNR, CDR2 FQNEAQ (reference sequence). The ends were cut back, 2 bases at V and 7 bases at J, with 9 bases in the middle. There are 13 residues in the CDR3.

This clonotype was recorded a few times. This rearrangement joins TRBV28 to TRBJ2-5; 7 positions agree with TRBD1. The CDR3 has 15 residues. With 7 bases clipped from V and 1 base from J, the junction kept 9 bases outside the gene matches. In germline, CDR1 is MDHEN, CDR2 SYDVKM. The CDR3 protein is CASTSTWDSQETQYF. The CDR3 DNA reads as TGTGCCAGCACCTCCACCTGGGACAGCCAAGAGACCCAGTACTTC.

V gene TRBV28 combines with J gene TRBJ2-2; D may be TRBD1 (9 bases). Trimming removed 6 bases at V and 5 bases at J, with 19 bases between. The germline gives CDR1 MDHEN, CDR2 SYDVKM. The CDR3 extends over 16 amino acids. The CDR3 loop is CASSPTSGQGTGELFF. The DNA for the CDR3 is TGTGCCAGCAGCCCAACTAGCGGACAGGGGACCGGGGAGCTGTTTTTT.

The CDR3 spells CASSQPVRWRQAYEQYF. CDR3 coding DNA: TGCGCCAGCAGTCAGCCAGTGCGTTGGAGACAGGCCTACGAGCAGTACTTC. The chain links TRBV23-1 to TRBJ2-7, with D possibly TRBD1 on 6 matching bases. TRBV23-1 is an ORF, and what it does is uncertain. This CDR3 contains 17 residues. Trimming cost V 3 bases and J 2 bases, with 20 bases left between them.

V and J are TRBV5-1 and TRBJ2-3, with a weak D call TRBD2 (6 bases). Looked up from germline, CDR1 is SGHRS and CDR2 is YFSETQ. Deletions cut 0 bases from V and 1 base from J, with 9 bases between. This CDR3 comprises 15 residues. CDR3 in DNA: TGCGCCAGCAGCTTGGACGGGAGAGGCACAGATACGCAGTATTTT. This translates into CASSLDGRGTDTQYF.

The chain combines TRBV9 with TRBJ2-5, with 11 bases fitting TRBD2. With 3 bases clipped from V and 5 bases from J, the junction kept 9 bases outside the gene matches. The germline V gene has CDR1 SGDLS and CDR2 YYNGEE. CDR3 length equals 16 residues. The CDR3 DNA sequence: TGTGCCAGCAGCGCCATAGCGGGAGGGCCGATGGAGACCCAGTACTTC. It encodes CASSAIAGGPMETQYF.

CDR3: CASSVDRGLETQYF. CDR3 coding DNA: TGTGCCAGCAGCGTGGACAGGGGGCTTGAGACCCAGTACTTC. V and J are TRBV11-2 and TRBJ2-5; 11 nucleotides agree with TRBD1. The CDR3 totals 14 residues. Per germline, CDR1 SGHAT and CDR2 FQNNGV. The junction had 4 bases not matched to a gene; V was cut back by 5 bases and J by 5 bases.

The V gene is TRBV2, the J gene TRBJ1-6; D is perhaps TRBD1 (5 bases). The CDR3 consists of 14 residues. Germline V CDR1 and CDR2: SNHLY, FYNNEI. V was pared by 6 bases and J by 9 bases, with 15 bases between. The CDR3 loop is CASSQGPTLSPLHF. The CDR3 nucleotides are TGTGCCAGCAGCCAGGGCCCTACGCTTTCACCCCTCCACTTT.

The chain uses TRBV7-9 and TRBJ2-1; D is perhaps TRBD1 or TRBD2 (5 bases each). Trimming shortened V by 4 bases and J by 8 bases, and 15 bases separated the two germline ends. The CDR3 totals 14 residues. Per germline, CDR1 SEHNR and CDR2 FQNEAQ (reference sequence). The CDR3 nucleotides are TGTGCCAGCAGCTCCCACGGGGCGGACGATGAGCAGTTCTTC. Its protein is CASSSHGADDEQFF.

The chain combines TRBV6-2 or TRBV6-3 with TRBJ1-5; 8 positions agree with TRBD1. V dropped 7 bases and J dropped 5; count of bases not matched to a gene: 13. Germline-derived CDR1 and CDR2 are MNHEY and SVGEGT. The CDR3 contains 16 residues. CDR3 in amino acids: CASTPGAGQGDQPQHF. In nucleotides, the CDR3 is TGTGCCAGCACCCCTGGGGCTGGACAGGGCGATCAGCCCCAGCATTTT.

The V and J genes are TRBV7-4 and TRBJ2-3, with 11 nucleotides matching TRBD2. CDR3 length: 18 residues. After removal of 4 bases from V and 3 bases from J, the junction contained 12 bases not matched to a gene. CDR1 is SGHVT, CDR2 SQSDAQ, per germline. CDR3 protein: CASSSITSGTSGTDTQYF. The CDR3 DNA reads TGTGCCAGCAGCTCAATCACTTCTGGGACTAGCGGTACAGATACGCAGTATTTT.

The chain links TRBV27 to TRBJ1-2; TRBD1 aligns across 8 bases. After removal of 3 bases from V and 3 bases from J, the junction contained 6 bases not matched to a gene. Germline CDR1 is MNHEY and CDR2 is SMNVEV (reference sequence). CDR3 length equals 15 residues. CDR3 protein: CASSFRQGLDYGYTF. CDR3 nucleotides: TGTGCCAGCAGTTTTCGACAGGGGTTGGACTATGGCTACACCTTC.

This clonotype has just a few counts. The chain joins TRBV5-1 to TRBJ1-1; D is undetermined. The germline V and J ends were trimmed by 0 bases and 3 bases, with 9 bases remaining between them. The CDR3 sequence is 14 residues long. In germline, CDR1 is SGHRS, CDR2 YFSETQ. CDR3 nucleotides: TGCGCCAGCAGCTTGGGTGAAGGGTACACTGAAGCTTTCTTT. It yields the protein CASSLGEGYTEAFF.